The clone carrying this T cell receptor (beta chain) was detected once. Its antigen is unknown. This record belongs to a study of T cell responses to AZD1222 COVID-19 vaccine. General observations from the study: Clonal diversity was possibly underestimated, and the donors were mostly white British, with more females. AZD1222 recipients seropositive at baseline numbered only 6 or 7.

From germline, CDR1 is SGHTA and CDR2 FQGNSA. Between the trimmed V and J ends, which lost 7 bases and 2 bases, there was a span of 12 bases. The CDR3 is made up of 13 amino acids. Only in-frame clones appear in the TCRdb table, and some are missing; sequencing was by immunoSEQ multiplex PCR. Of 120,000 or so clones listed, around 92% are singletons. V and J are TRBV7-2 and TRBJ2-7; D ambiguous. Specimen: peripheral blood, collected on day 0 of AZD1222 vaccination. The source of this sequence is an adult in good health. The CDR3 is CASTLGGPYEQYF. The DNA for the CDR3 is TGTGCCAGCACCCTAGGCGGCCCCTACGAGCAGTACTTC.